This entry lists 25 T cell receptor beta chains sequenced from one sample in a study of T cells in localized non-small cell lung cancer. The repertoire was sequenced with immunoSEQ multiplex PCR; TCRdb's copy has only in-frame clones and lacks some. The table has 2,500 to 3,000 clones, 25% seen once. This specimen consisted of lung tumor tissue, obtained before any cancer treatment. The receptors originated from a male donor older than 55 with stage I lung adenocarcinoma.

This clone was found a few times. J is TRBJ2-2 and V is TRBV29-1, with a tentative D call TRBD2 (6 bases). Germline CDR1 and CDR2: SQVTM and ANQGSEA. Deletions cut 7 bases from V and 2 bases from J, with 11 bases between. CDR3 length equals 13 residues. This CDR3 reads CSGSGANTGELFF. DNA for the CDR3: TGCAGCGGTAGCGGAGCTAACACCGGGGAGCTGTTTTTT.

This clone was detected only a few times. The rearrangement links TRBV10-3 to TRBJ1-1, with 7 positions matching TRBD1. J gave up 4 bases and V 2 bases, and 7 bases lay outside the gene matches. Germline assignment: CDR1 ENHRY and CDR2 SYGVKD. The CDR3 sequence is 15 residues long. The CDR3 sequence: CAISENRGGPTEAFF. The CDR3 DNA reads as TGTGCCATCAGTGAGAATAGAGGGGGCCCCACTGAAGCTTTCTTT.

This clone has only a few counts. The chain links TRBV6-8 to TRBJ1-5; 9 bases fit TRBD1. The CDR3 has 18 amino acids. From germline, CDR1 is MNHGY and CDR2 SAAAGT. V lost 6 bases, J lost 0 bases, and 12 bases stayed unmatched. Written as DNA, the CDR3 is TGTGCCAGCAGCCCAACCCAGGACAGGGGATATAGCAATCAGCCCCAGCATTTT. Encoded protein: CASSPTQDRGYSNQPQHF.

This clone was detected a few times. The V gene is TRBV11-3, the J gene TRBJ2-5; 7 bases are shared with TRBD2. From germline, CDR1 is SGHNT and CDR2 YENEEA. The CDR3 has 16 residues. The junction had 8 bases not matched to a gene; V was cut back by 3 bases and J by 1 base. CDR3 region: CASSFPAGKGQETQYF. DNA of the CDR3: TGTGCCAGCAGCTTCCCAGCGGGAAAGGGCCAAGAGACCCAGTACTTC.

The gene calls are TRBV28 and TRBJ2-7, with D perhaps being TRBD1 or TRBD2 (6 bases each). CDR1 and CDR2 (germline): MDHEN, SYDVKM. Deletions cut 6 bases from V and 7 bases from J, with 19 bases between. The CDR3 runs 14 residues. The CDR3 DNA reads as TGTGCCAGCAGCCAACCGGTAGGGGGGCGAGAGCAGTACTTC. It translates to CASSQPVGGREQYF.

V gene TRBV19 combines with J gene TRBJ1-1; tentative D call: TRBD1 (5 bases). CDR3 size: 15 residues. Germline V gene sequence: CDR1 LNHDA, CDR2 SQIVND (reference sequence). V was cut by 10 bases and J by 4 bases, with 22 bases left in between. The CDR3 sequence is CATTPQGGWGTEAFF. The DNA of the CDR3 is TGTGCCACTACCCCCCAGGGCGGGTGGGGCACTGAAGCTTTCTTT.

The rearrangement links TRBV6-8 to TRBJ1-4; no clear D. The CDR3 totals 16 residues. Looked up from germline, CDR1 is MNHGY and CDR2 is SAAAGT. V shed 3 bases and J shed 0 bases, with 11 bases lying between them. Here the CDR3 reads CASSYRAGATNEKLFF. The CDR3 region has the DNA TGTGCCAGCAGTTATCGGGCTGGGGCAACTAATGAAAAACTGTTTTTT.

This clone came up a few times. The chain couples TRBV9 to TRBJ1-1, with no clear D. Trimming cost V 1 base and J 0 bases, with 7 bases left between them. Germline V gene lookup returns CDR1 SGDLS and CDR2 YYNGEE. The CDR3 is made up of 14 amino acids. CDR3 bases: TGTGCCAGCAGCGTAAGCCAGGTGAACACTGAAGCTTTCTTT. Amino acids: CASSVSQVNTEAFF.

CDR3: CASSQGPGVLYGYTF. The CDR3 DNA follows: TGTGCCAGCAGCCAAGGCCCCGGGGTGCTGTATGGCTACACCTTC. The chain combines TRBV14 with TRBJ1-2, with D uncertain. The germline CDR1 and CDR2 sequences are SGHDN and FVKESK. This CDR3 has 15 amino acids. V shed 1 base and J shed 5 bases, with 14 bases lying between them.

The chain uses TRBV18 and TRBJ2-3; the D call may be TRBD1 or TRBD2 (5 bases each). CDR1 KGHSH and CDR2 LQKENI come from the germline V gene. The CDR3 is 18 amino acids. The ends were cut back, 6 bases at V and 0 bases at J, with 22 bases in the middle. The CDR3 nucleotides are TGTGCCAGCTCCATACAGGCCGGAGCGGATACTAGCACAGATACGCAGTATTTT. Residues: CASSIQAGADTSTDTQYF. Filled out from reference TRBV18 and TRBJ2-3, the complete variable domain reads NAGVMQNPRHLVRRRGQEARLRCSPMKGHSHVYWYRQLPEEGLKFMVYLQKENIIDESGMPKERFSAEFPKEGPSILRIQQVVRGDSAAYFCASSIQAGADTSTDTQYFGPGTRLTVL.

J is TRBJ1-2 and V is TRBV18; D gene unclear. The CDR3 runs to 13 residues. Trimming cost V 0 bases and J 4 bases, with 6 bases left between them. CDR1 is KGHSH, CDR2 LQKENI, per germline. The CDR3 DNA reads TGTGCCAGCTCACCACCAGGGTCCTATGGCTACACCTTC. As protein: CASSPPGSYGYTF.

This clone is labeled large. V gene TRBV11-3 combines with J gene TRBJ2-3; 8 bases are a match to TRBD2. Germline-derived CDR1 and CDR2 are SGHNT and YENEEA. The CDR3 runs to 14 residues. V lost 2 bases and J lost 4; bases outside the gene matches: 2. The CDR3 loop reads CASSLNSGADTQYF. Written as DNA, the CDR3 is TGTGCCAGCAGCTTAAATAGCGGGGCAGATACGCAGTATTTT.

The chain uses TRBV6-8 and TRBJ1-4, with D hard to call. The CDR3 is made up of 12 amino acids. With 6 bases removed from V and 5 bases from J, the gap between germline ends came to 7 bases. Germline V gives CDR1 MNHGY, CDR2 SAAAGT. The CDR3 here is CASRILNEKLFF. The CDR3 nucleotides read TGTGCCAGCAGAATCCTAAATGAAAAACTGTTTTTT.

This clone is termed medium-sized. The chain's CDR3 is CASSLTGREISEKLFF. DNA for the CDR3: TGTGCCAGCAGTTTGACGGGTCGGGAGATTTCGGAAAAACTGTTTTTT. The rearrangement links TRBV6-8 to TRBJ1-4; D not certain. Trimming left V 4 bases short and J 8 bases short, with 20 bases between. The CDR3 loop spans 16 amino acids. Germline CDR1 reads MNHGY; CDR2 reads SAAAGT.

This chain links TRBV19 with TRBJ1-2; TRBD1 matches at 7 bases. There are 14 residues in the CDR3. The germline CDR1 and CDR2 sequences are LNHDA and SQIVND (reference sequence). V dropped 4 bases and J dropped 7; count of bases not matched to a gene: 9. The CDR3 reads CASSSRGDGFGYTF. The CDR3 nucleotides read TGTGCCAGTAGTAGCAGGGGGGATGGTTTTGGCTACACCTTC.

CDR3: CAWGTAYEQYF. In DNA form, the CDR3 reads TGTGCCTGGGGGACAGCTTACGAGCAGTACTTC. V gene TRBV30 combines with J gene TRBJ2-7; the match to TRBD1 covers 7 bases. The junction had 2 bases not matched to a gene; V was cut back by 5 bases and J by 4 bases. The germline V gene has CDR1 GTSNPN and CDR2 SVGIG (reference sequence). This CDR3 has 11 amino acids.

V usage is TRBV10-2 and J usage is TRBJ2-1, with D perhaps matching TRBD2 (5 bases). Germline assignment: CDR1 WSHSY and CDR2 SAAADI. V was clipped by 4 bases and J by 6 bases, with 13 bases between them. The CDR3 totals 14 residues. The CDR3 coding sequence is TGCGCCAGCAGTGTCACCCTCCGGGGCAATGAGCAGTTCTTC. It translates to CASSVTLRGNEQFF.

The chain employs TRBV10-2 and TRBJ1-1, with no clear D. The V and J ends lost 8 bases and 4 bases respectively, with 14 bases between them. Looked up from germline, CDR1 is WSHSY and CDR2 is SAAADI. This CDR3 spans 13 amino acids. The CDR3 sequence is CASLKSAATEAFF. The CDR3 DNA sequence: TGCGCCAGCTTAAAGTCCGCGGCCACTGAAGCTTTCTTT.

This sequence joins TRBV11-3 and TRBJ1-2; weak D call: TRBD1 (5 bases). This CDR3 has 14 residues. The germline CDR1 and CDR2 sequences are SGHNT and YENEEA. V shed 6 bases and J shed 8 bases, with 19 bases lying between them. As DNA, the CDR3 is TGTGCCAGCAGGTCCCCCGTAGGGGTGATGGGCTACACCTTC. Amino acid sequence: CASRSPVGVMGYTF.

By share of the sample, this clone is medium-sized (0.01 to 0.1%). This chain uses TRBV11-3 with TRBJ1-2; D unclear. The V end was cut by 3 bases, the J end by 3 bases, with 11 bases between. This CDR3 comprises 14 residues. Germline CDR1 reads SGHNT; CDR2 reads YENEEA. CDR3 loop: CASSLGWAHYGYTF. CDR3 sequence (DNA): TGTGCCAGCAGCTTGGGGTGGGCTCACTATGGCTACACCTTC.

This clone was seen more than once but under ten times. The chain has TRBV11-3 and TRBJ2-5; 11 bases match TRBD2. Trimming took 5 bases from V and 2 from J; bases not matched to a gene: 10. CDR3 length equals 17 residues. Germline assignment: CDR1 SGHNT and CDR2 YENEEA. DNA of the CDR3: TGTGCCAGCAGCCATGACACCGGGACTAGCGGACAAGAGACCCAGTACTTC. This encodes CASSHDTGTSGQETQYF. The variable domain in full, completed from reference TRBV11-3 and TRBJ2-5, reads EAGVVQSPRYKIIEKKQPVAFWCNPISGHNTLYWYLQNLGQGPELLIRYENEEAVDDSQLPKDRFSAERLKGVDSTLKIQPAELGDSAVYLCASSHDTGTSGQETQYFGPGTRLLVL.

The chain carries TRBV14 and TRBJ1-1; TRBD1 is a possible D gene (5 bases). Germline values: CDR1 SGHDN, CDR2 FVKESK. The CDR3 totals 16 residues. The germline V and J ends were trimmed by 0 bases and 0 bases, with 11 bases remaining between them. The chain's CDR3 is CASSQDLDSMNTEAFF. The CDR3 DNA follows: TGTGCCAGCAGCCAAGACCTCGACAGCATGAACACTGAAGCTTTCTTT.

V gene TRBV10-2 combines with J gene TRBJ1-1, with 8 bases identical to TRBD1. Per the germline V gene, CDR1 is WSHSY and CDR2 is SAAADI. CDR3 length equals 13 residues. Losses at the gene ends were 4 bases for V and 12 bases for J; bases not matched to a gene: 10. CDR3 residues: CASSGYDRGKTFF. The CDR3, as DNA: TGCGCCAGCAGTGGGTACGACAGGGGTAAAACTTTCTTT.

The V and J genes are TRBV29-1 and TRBJ1-4; a possible D gene is TRBD1 (5 bases). Germline CDR1 SQVTM, CDR2 ANQGSEA. The V end lost 7 bases, the J end lost 0 bases, and 9 bases lay between the germline ends. This CDR3 has 13 residues. Written as DNA, the CDR3 is TGCAGCGGGAAGGGGCCAACTAATGAAAAACTGTTTTTT. Amino acids: CSGKGPTNEKLFF.

The CDR3 is CSVELPTDGFYGYTF. Here the CDR3 DNA reads TGCAGCGTTGAGCTCCCCACGGACGGGTTCTATGGCTACACCTTC. The chain is built from TRBV29-1 and TRBJ1-2; D is uncertain. The CDR3 has 15 amino acids. V lost 3 bases to trimming and J lost 4 bases, with 18 bases between them. Germline V lookup: CDR1 SQVTM, CDR2 ANQGSEA. Combining the CDR3 with reference TRBV29-1 and TRBJ1-2 gives the whole variable domain SAVISQKPSRDICQRGTSLTIQCQVDSQVTMMFWYRQQPGQSLTLIATANQGSEATYESGFVIDKFPISRPNLTFSTLTVSNMSPEDSSIYLCSVELPTDGFYGYTFGSGTRLTVV.